These 30 T cell receptor beta chains share one sample of origin, sequenced in a study of T cell clones after liver transplantation. The method was immunoSEQ multiplex PCR; TCRdb's version includes in-frame clones alone and lacks a portion of them. The table shows some 70,000 clones, with more than 90% occurring only once. Sequenced material: CD4+ T cells from blood, taken before liver transplant. These receptors came from a human donor who received a liver transplant.

The chain is built from TRBV2 and TRBJ2-5; D is unclear. V dropped 0 bases and J dropped 0 bases, with 5 bases sitting between them. The germline V gene has CDR1 SNHLY and CDR2 FYNNEI. The CDR3 contains 14 residues. The CDR3 reads CASSEARYQETQYF. Here the CDR3 DNA reads TGTGCCAGCAGTGAAGCCCGATACCAAGAGACCCAGTACTTC.

This clone appeared once. The rearrangement joins TRBV7-2 to TRBJ2-7; TRBD2 matches at 14 bases. Unmatched junction bases numbered 5, after V lost 4 bases and J lost 6 bases. This CDR3 has 15 residues. Germline V gene sequence: CDR1 SGHTA, CDR2 FQGNSA. CDR3 sequence reads: CASSSGTSGRFEQYF. Written as DNA, the CDR3 is TGTGCCAGCAGCTCCGGGACTAGCGGGAGATTCGAGCAGTACTTC.

This clone was seen just once. The rearrangement uses TRBV9 and TRBJ2-1, with 10 positions matching TRBD2. V trimming: 0 bases; J trimming: 7 bases; junction bases outside the gene matches: 7. This CDR3 region has 16 residues. CDR1 is SGDLS, CDR2 YYNGEE, per germline. CDR3 nucleotides: TGTGCCAGCAGCGTAGCTACCCCTAGCGGGAGAAATGAGCAGTTCTTC. Translation gives CASSVATPSGRNEQFF.

The rearrangement joins TRBV28 to TRBJ2-7; possibly TRBD2 for D (6 bases). The CDR3 sequence is 11 residues long. In germline, CDR1 is MDHEN, CDR2 SYDVKM. Trimming left V 8 bases short and J 1 base short, with 6 bases between. CDR3 coding DNA: TGTGCCAGCGGGACTTCCTACGAGCAGTACTTC. Amino acids: CASGTSYEQYF.

This chain links TRBV7-3 with TRBJ2-5; D may match TRBD1 or TRBD2 (5 bases each). Germline CDR1 is SGHTA and CDR2 is FQGTGA. Between the trimmed V and J ends, which lost 6 bases and 7 bases, there was a span of 18 bases. The CDR3 covers 14 residues. CDR3 sequence reads: CASSRQTSEGTQYF. In DNA form, the CDR3 reads TGTGCCAGCAGTAGACAGACCTCCGAGGGGACCCAGTACTTC.

The chain couples TRBV5-6 to TRBJ2-7, with D possibly being TRBD1 or TRBD2 (5 bases each). V lost 5 bases and J 3 bases, leaving 9 bases between the germline ends. CDR1 is SGHDT, CDR2 YYEEEE, per germline. The CDR3 loop spans 12 amino acids. CDR3 region: CASSRDLYEQYF. As DNA, the CDR3 is TGTGCCAGCAGTCGGGACCTCTACGAGCAGTACTTC. Full variable domain (missing parts from reference TRBV5-6 and TRBJ2-7): DAGVTQSPTHLIKTRGQQVTLRCSPKSGHDTVSWYQQALGQGPQFIFQYYEEEERQRGNFPDRFSGHQFPNYSSELNVNALLLGDSALYLCASSRDLYEQYFGPGTRLTVT.

The table lists this clone with a few counts. This chain joins TRBV30 and TRBJ1-3; D ambiguous. The ends were cut back, 5 bases at V and 0 bases at J, with 11 bases in the middle. The germline V gene encodes CDR1 GTSNPN and CDR2 SVGIG (reference sequence). This CDR3 comprises 14 residues. CDR3 coding DNA: TGTGCCTGGGGGAAGGTAGACTCTGGAAACACCATATATTTT. It encodes CAWGKVDSGNTIYF.

The rearrangement links TRBV19 to TRBJ2-1; a possible D gene is TRBD2 (6 bases). Trimming shortened V by 4 bases and J by 1 base, and 17 bases separated the two germline ends. The CDR3 is 17 amino acids. Per germline, CDR1 LNHDA and CDR2 SQIVND (reference sequence). This CDR3 is CASSRHALATSYNEQFF. The CDR3 DNA reads as TGTGCCAGTAGTAGGCACGCTCTAGCGACTTCCTACAATGAGCAGTTCTTC.

The chain carries TRBV18 and TRBJ2-1; D is ambiguous. Germline lookup yields CDR1 KGHSH and CDR2 LQKENI. The CDR3 consists of 16 residues. V gave up 2 bases and J gave up 0 bases, with 11 bases separating them. This CDR3 is CASSPLSSRSYNEQFF. The CDR3 DNA sequence: TGTGCCAGCTCACCATTGAGCTCCCGCTCCTACAATGAGCAGTTCTTC.

The chain has TRBV5-1 and TRBJ2-2, with D tentatively TRBD2 (5 bases). This CDR3 comprises 14 residues. Germline CDR1 SGHRS, CDR2 YFSETQ. Deletions cut 4 bases from V and 1 base from J, with 8 bases between. CDR3 nucleotide sequence: TGCGCCAGCAGCCCACTAGTGAACACCGGGGAGCTGTTTTTT. Protein sequence: CASSPLVNTGELFF.

The chain combines TRBV6-5 with TRBJ2-7; D call uncertain. Germline lookup yields CDR1 MNHEY and CDR2 SVGAGI. This CDR3 has 15 residues. V lost 0 bases, J lost 3 bases, and 12 bases lay in between. CDR3 loop: CASSYSASDLYEQYF. CDR3 nucleotides: TGTGCCAGCAGTTACTCGGCGAGCGACCTCTACGAGCAGTACTTC.

This clone is termed medium-sized (0.01 to 0.1%). The chain joins TRBV18 to TRBJ2-3; D not certain. Trimming left V 2 bases short and J 7 bases short, with 10 bases between. This CDR3 has 13 amino acids. Germline V lookup: CDR1 KGHSH, CDR2 LQKENI. For the CDR3, the DNA is TGTGCCAGCTCACCAACACAGTTCCATACGCAGTATTTT. Amino acid sequence: CASSPTQFHTQYF.

V usage is TRBV29-1 and J usage is TRBJ2-1, with TRBD2 as a possible D gene (5 bases). Germline values: CDR1 SQVTM, CDR2 ANQGSEA. V lost 2 bases to trimming and J lost 7 bases, with 9 bases between them. This CDR3 comprises 12 residues. The CDR3 reads CSVELRGNEQFF. The CDR3 coding sequence is TGCAGCGTTGAATTAAGAGGGAATGAGCAGTTCTTC.

The chain combines TRBV5-5 with TRBJ2-1, with D perhaps TRBD2 (6 bases). The CDR3 runs 15 residues. Per the germline V gene, CDR1 is SGHKS and CDR2 is YYEKEE (reference sequence). Trimming took off 1 base at V and 8 bases at J, with 16 bases between the two ends. The chain's CDR3 is CASSLHQRARDEQFF. The CDR3 region has the DNA TGTGCCAGCAGCTTGCATCAGCGGGCGAGGGATGAGCAGTTCTTC.

The genes are TRBV19 and TRBJ2-7, with TRBD1 identical over 7 bases. The germline gives CDR1 LNHDA, CDR2 SQIVND (reference sequence). The CDR3 runs 16 residues. Losses at the gene ends were 4 bases for V and 2 bases for J; bases not matched to a gene: 11. The DNA of the CDR3 is TGTGCCAGTAGTAGGGACAGCTTTCAAGGGGCCTACGAGCAGTACTTC. As protein: CASSRDSFQGAYEQYF.

This clone was detected only once. The rearrangement uses TRBV4-3 and TRBJ2-7, with 7 bases lining up with TRBD1. J lost 1 base, V lost 1 base, and 7 bases had no gene match. The CDR3 is 16 amino acids. Per the germline V gene, CDR1 is LGHNA and CDR2 is YSLEER. The CDR3 DNA sequence: TGCGCCAGCAGCCAAGGCCGAGGGGGCCCATCCTACGAGCAGTACTTC. This codes for CASSQGRGGPSYEQYF.

The gene calls are TRBV28 and TRBJ2-4, with 8 bases lining up with TRBD1. CDR1 and CDR2 from the germline V gene are MDHEN and SYDVKM. The CDR3 runs 15 residues. V shed 4 bases and J 3 bases; nucleotides not matched to a gene: 5. CDR3 DNA sequence: TGTGCCAGCAGTTCCTCCGGGACAGGCAAAAACATTCAGTACTTC. Its translation: CASSSSGTGKNIQYF.

The CDR3 coding sequence is TGTGCCAGCAGCTTAGGAGAGGGTCACTCTGGCTACACCTTC. Protein: CASSLGEGHSGYTF. V usage is TRBV5-4 and J usage is TRBJ1-2, with unresolved D. The V gene's germline CDR1 is SGHNT and CDR2 YYREEE (reference sequence). The CDR3 runs 14 residues. The V end was cut by 2 bases, the J end by 7 bases, with 15 bases between.

V and J are TRBV19 and TRBJ2-1, with 7 bases lining up with TRBD2. V shed 5 bases and J 0 bases; nucleotides not matched to a gene: 10. Germline-derived CDR1 and CDR2 are LNHDA and SQIVND (reference sequence). This CDR3 has 17 amino acids. The CDR3: CASSFAPGGSSYNEQFF. The DNA of the CDR3 is TGTGCCAGTAGTTTCGCGCCAGGCGGGAGCTCCTACAATGAGCAGTTCTTC.

The genes are TRBV27 and TRBJ2-1, with 7 bases lining up with TRBD1. This CDR3 contains 16 residues. CDR1 and CDR2 (germline): MNHEY, SMNVEV (reference sequence). With V trimmed by 2 bases and J by 5 bases, 9 bases remained unmatched. CDR3 in amino acids: CASSLGGWGQNNEQFF. CDR3 sequence (DNA): TGTGCCAGCAGTTTAGGGGGTTGGGGACAGAACAATGAGCAGTTCTTC.

This sequence joins TRBV10-3 and TRBJ1-1; the D is unclear. From germline, CDR1 is ENHRY and CDR2 SYGVKD. With 8 bases removed from V and 1 base from J, the gap between germline ends came to 20 bases. This CDR3 contains 16 residues. The chain's CDR3 is CAIADLSLVGNTEAFF. The CDR3 DNA reads TGTGCCATCGCAGACCTAAGTCTCGTGGGGAACACTGAAGCTTTCTTT.

This chain links TRBV7-8 with TRBJ1-2, with D unresolved. V lost 0 bases and J lost 3, with 17 bases in between. CDR1 and CDR2 from the germline V gene are SGHVS and FQNEAQ. The CDR3 extends over 17 amino acids. The CDR3 coding sequence is TGTGCCAGCAGCTTAGCAGGGCCTGCGGCAGACCACTATGGCTACACCTTC. Translating it yields CASSLAGPAADHYGYTF.

The rearrangement links TRBV10-3 to TRBJ2-7; 8 bases align to TRBD2. V shed 6 bases, J shed 1 base, and the junction held 8 bases outside the gene matches. From germline, CDR1 is ENHRY and CDR2 SYGVKD. The CDR3 length is 15 residues. The CDR3 here is CAISEAGAGSYEQYF. CDR3 bases: TGTGCCATCAGCGAAGCGGGAGCTGGATCCTACGAGCAGTACTTC.

This chain joins TRBV6-5 and TRBJ2-7; the D is unclear. The ends were cut back, 5 bases at V and 7 bases at J, with 15 bases in the middle. The CDR3 has 13 residues. Germline V gene lookup returns CDR1 MNHEY and CDR2 SVGAGI. This CDR3 reads CASSPGPPEEQYF. In DNA form, the CDR3 reads TGTGCCAGCAGTCCCGGACCCCCCGAGGAGCAGTACTTC.

This chain links TRBV9 with TRBJ2-7, with TRBD2 identical over 10 bases. Germline trimming cut 10 bases from V and 3 bases from J; bases unmatched to any gene: 13. The CDR3 runs 15 residues. From germline, CDR1 is SGDLS and CDR2 YYNGEE. CDR3 DNA: TGTGCCTCCACTCCTGGGGCTAGCGGGAGCTACGAGCAGTACTTC. The encoded protein is CASTPGASGSYEQYF.

The chain recombines TRBV5-1 with TRBJ2-2; no reliable D call. The CDR3 covers 16 residues. Trimming left V 4 bases short and J 1 base short, with 14 bases between. Germline CDR1 SGHRS, CDR2 YFSETQ. The CDR3 DNA follows: TGCGCCAGCAGCACCTCCGACATACGGAACACCGGGGAGCTGTTTTTT. This codes for CASSTSDIRNTGELFF. Full variable domain (missing parts from reference TRBV5-1 and TRBJ2-2): KAGVTQTPRYLIKTRGQQVTLSCSPISGHRSVSWYQQTPGQGLQFLFEYFSETQRNKGNFPGRFSGRQFSNSRSEMNVSTLELGDSALYLCASSTSDIRNTGELFFGEGSRLTVL.

The gene calls are TRBV19 and TRBJ2-7, with D unclear. This CDR3 region has 15 residues. Germline V lookup: CDR1 LNHDA, CDR2 SQIVND (reference sequence). V lost 3 bases and J 3 bases, leaving 15 bases between the germline ends. In nucleotides, the CDR3 is TGTGCCAGTAGTATCCGATCCGGGCCTAACTACGAGCAGTACTTC. Translated: CASSIRSGPNYEQYF.

This chain uses TRBV6-1 with TRBJ1-2; possibly TRBD1 for D (6 bases). Germline-derived CDR1 and CDR2 are MNHNS and SASEGT. The CDR3 is made up of 13 amino acids. With 6 bases removed from V and 7 bases from J, the gap between germline ends came to 15 bases. The CDR3 nucleotides are TGTGCCAGCAGCTTGAGCTGGGGGGCTGGCTACACCTTC. Translation: CASSLSWGAGYTF.

In DNA form, the CDR3 reads TGTGCCAGCAGCGCCCGGGACAGTGGCTACACCTTC. Its protein is CASSARDSGYTF. The rearrangement joins TRBV11-2 to TRBJ1-2; 7 bases are a match to TRBD1. Germline V CDR1 and CDR2: SGHAT, FQNNGV. The trim removed 5 bases at V and 7 bases at J, leaving 4 bases unmatched. The CDR3 consists of 12 residues. Together with reference TRBV11-2 and TRBJ1-2, the CDR3 gives the full variable domain: EAGVAQSPRYKIIEKRQSVAFWCNPISGHATLYWYQQILGQGPKLLIQFQNNGVVDDSQLPKDRFSAERLKGVDSTLKIQPAKLEDSAVYLCASSARDSGYTFGSGTRLTVV.

The rearrangement uses TRBV5-8 and TRBJ2-5; 8 bases match TRBD1. Trimming removed 3 bases from V and 5 bases from J; junction bases left unmatched: 6. CDR1 is SGHTS and CDR2 is YDEGEE in the germline V gene. The CDR3 loop spans 14 amino acids. CDR3 amino acids: CASSYQQGVETQYF. The CDR3 coding sequence is TGTGCCAGCAGCTATCAACAGGGGGTTGAGACCCAGTACTTC.